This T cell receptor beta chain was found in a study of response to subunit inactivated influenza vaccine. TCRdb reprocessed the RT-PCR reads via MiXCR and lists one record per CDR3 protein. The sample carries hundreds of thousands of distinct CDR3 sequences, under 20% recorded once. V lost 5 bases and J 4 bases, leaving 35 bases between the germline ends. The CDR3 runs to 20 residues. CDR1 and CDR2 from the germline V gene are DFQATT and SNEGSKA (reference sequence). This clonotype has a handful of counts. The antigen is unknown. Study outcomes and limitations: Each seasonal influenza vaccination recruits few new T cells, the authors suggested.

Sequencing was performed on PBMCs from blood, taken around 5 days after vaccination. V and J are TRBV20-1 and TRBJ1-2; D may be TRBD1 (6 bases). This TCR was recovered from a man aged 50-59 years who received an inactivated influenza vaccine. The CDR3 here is CSAGKTPTDRTLRGFYGYTF. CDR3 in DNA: TGCAGTGCTGGCAAAACCCCGACCGACAGGACCCTAAGGGGGTTCTATGGCTACACCTTC.